A selection of T cell receptor beta chains follows, all from one sample in a study of blood T cells in healthy people across ages. In TCRdb, the 5' RACE reads were re-called with MiXCR into one record per CDR3 protein. The sample consists of around 1,800,000 distinct CDR3 sequences, about 39% of them appearing once. Specimen: blood. The source is a human donor in good health. CDR3s include the opening cysteine and the closing phenylalanine or tryptophan. D genes are given only for firm matches. Rows may omit the clone size; those that give it use once, few, many or a size class.

j_call	v_call	clone_size	d_call	cdr3_aa	cdr3_nt
TRBJ2-1	TRBV9	-	-	CASSVVMDNEQFF	TGTGCCAGCAGCGTAGTTATGGACAATGAGCAGTTCTTC
TRBJ2-2	TRBV29-1	-	-	CSVVNANTGELFF	TGCAGCGTTGTGAACGCGAACACCGGGGAGCTGTTTTTT
TRBJ2-1	TRBV7-6	few	TRBD2	CASSPYGTSSYNEQFF	TGTGCCAGCAGCCCCTACGGGACTAGCTCCTACAATGAGCAGTTCTTC
TRBJ1-5	TRBV7-9	-	-	CASSLDLRGQPQHF	TGTGCCAGCAGCTTAGATCTTAGAGGTCAGCCCCAGCATTTT
TRBJ1-5	TRBV20-1	many	-	CSARVSGHQPQHF	TGCAGTGCTAGAGTGAGTGGACATCAGCCCCAGCATTTT
TRBJ2-1	TRBV28	-	-	CASSLAMARNEQFF	TGTGCCAGCAGTTTGGCGATGGCTCGTAATGAGCAGTTCTTC
TRBJ2-7	TRBV27	few	-	CAIGSVTGLHSYEQYF	TGTGCCATCGGTTCCGTAACGGGACTCCACTCCTACGAGCAGTACTTC
TRBJ1-4	TRBV6-5	-	-	CASRDTSGGEKLFF	TGTGCCAGCAGAGACACTTCGGGTGGGGAAAAACTGTTTTTT
TRBJ2-1	TRBV15	-	-	CATSRVDVIYNEQFF	TGTGCCACCAGCAGGGTCGATGTAATCTACAATGAGCAGTTCTTC
TRBJ2-3	TRBV7-6	few	-	CASSSPPGAYPSTDTQYF	TGTGCCAGCAGCTCCCCCCCGGGGGCATACCCTAGCACAGATACGCAGTATTTT
TRBJ2-7	TRBV7-2	-	-	CASSLDGRTGTEQYF	TGTGCCAGCAGCTTAGACGGCCGCACGGGGACCGAGCAGTACTTC
TRBJ1-6	TRBV6-5	few	-	CASSYSPQLASSYNSPLHF	TGTGCCAGCAGTTACTCCCCCCAGTTGGCGAGCTCCTATAATTCACCCCTCCACTTT
TRBJ1-1	TRBV20-1	-	-	CSARWGISTEAFF	TGCAGTGCTAGATGGGGTATAAGCACTGAAGCTTTCTTT
TRBJ2-1	TRBV13	-	TRBD2	CASRLRGRAYNEQFF	TGTGCCAGCAGGTTGCGGGGGAGGGCCTACAATGAGCAGTTCTTC
TRBJ2-5	TRBV7-6	many	-	CASSLGQLETQYF	TGCGCCAGCAGCCTTGGGCAGCTCGAGACCCAGTACTTC
TRBJ2-7	TRBV20-1	-	-	CSARRSVGNYEQYF	TGCAGTGCTAGAAGATCCGTTGGGAACTACGAGCAGTACTTC
TRBJ2-5	TRBV20-1	-	TRBD2	CSLAGASYNEQYF	TGCAGCTTAGCGGGGGCGTCCTACAATGAGCAGTACTTC
TRBJ1-2	TRBV29-1	-	-	CSVSWGHGYTF	TGCAGCGTTTCCTGGGGCCATGGCTACACCTTC
TRBJ1-1	TRBV2	-	-	CASSDLGRGTEAFF	TGTGCCAGCAGTGATTTGGGCAGGGGCACTGAAGCTTTCTTT
TRBJ2-7	TRBV7-2	few	-	CASSLSWDGAYEQYF	TGTGCCAGCAGCCTAAGTTGGGACGGAGCCTACGAGCAGTACTTC
TRBJ2-7	TRBV9	-	-	CASSAGGQATSYEQYF	TGTGCCAGCAGCGCCGGTGGGCAGGCCACCTCCTACGAGCAGTACTTC
TRBJ1-1	TRBV24-1	-	-	CATSDSHRLNAEAFF	TGTGCCACCAGTGATTCCCACCGACTCAACGCTGAAGCTTTCTTT
TRBJ1-1	TRBV29-1	few	-	CSARGVNTEAFF	TGCAGCGCCAGAGGGGTGAACACTGAAGCTTTCTTT
TRBJ1-4	TRBV15	-	-	CATSRTYRRDTTNEKLFF	TGTGCCACCAGCAGGACGTACCGACGGGATACAACTAATGAAAAACTGTTTTTT
TRBJ1-2	TRBV6-2/TRBV6-3	-	-	CASSSDGLGGYTF	TGTGCCAGCAGTTCCGACGGGCTAGGTGGCTACACCTTC
TRBJ2-5	TRBV2	-	-	CSSSNTRGGETQYF	TGTTCCAGCTCTAATACTCGTGGGGGAGAGACCCAGTACTTC